Described below is a single T cell receptor beta chain sequence and its context. The sample belongs to a study of shared clonotypes between healthy human individuals. Study summary: The cohort comprised a couple of women and a few men. Their ages spanned 18 to 49 years.

Profiled with immunoSEQ multiplex PCR; TCRdb holds only in-frame clones, not every one. The table lists 1.5 million to 2.5 million clones, less than 95% of them singletons, with 0.95% to 1.5% in the top ten. CD45RO-negative, CCR7-positively selected cells formed the naive CD8 fraction, excluding terminally differentiated effector memory CD45RA+ cells. Deletions cut 2 bases from V and 2 bases from J, with 5 bases between. The length of the CDR3 is 12 residues. Germline V lookup: CDR1 SGHKS, CDR2 YYEKEE (reference sequence). Sample: naive CD8+ T cells sorted from blood. The chain uses TRBV5-5 and TRBJ2-7, with D unresolved. This sequence was found in a man aged 18 to 30 in good health. The CDR3 here is CASSFPTYEQYF. CDR3 coding DNA: TGTGCCAGCAGCTTCCCCACCTACGAGCAGTACTTC.